This T cell receptor (beta chain) appears in the sequencing data of a study of vaccination effects on CD4 cells after COVID-19. CD4+ T cells specific for antigen were expanded with viral peptide pools by the ViraFEST assay before sequencing. Culture proceeded for approximately 9 days, and CD4+ T cells were then isolated. Vaccine recipients, nucleocapsid antibody negative, had no prior SARS-CoV-2 infection. For this clone: What it binds is unknown.

Sequenced by immunoSEQ multiplex PCR; TCRdb stores in-frame clones only, minus some. The sample includes tens of thousands of clones, around 68% seen only once; the top ten take 20% to 25%. The study, taken as a whole, reports: Cross-reactivity with common cold coronaviruses was shown by only 1 of 255 vaccine-induced clones in healthy vaccinees.

The sample was CD4+ T cells from PBMCs cultured with SARS-CoV-2 spike peptides, taken before COVID-19 vaccination. The receptor was derived from a human donor who received a COVID-19 vaccine.

The CDR3 protein is CASSQLSSGRAGANVLTF. The CDR3 DNA is TGTGCCAGCAGCCAATTGTCTAGCGGGAGAGCTGGGGCCAACGTCCTGACTTTC. The V call is TRBV3-1 (or the pseudogene TRBV3-2), the J call TRBJ2-6; 10 bases align to TRBD2. Losses at the gene ends were 2 bases for V and 2 bases for J; bases not matched to a gene: 6. The germline CDR1 and CDR2 sequences are LGHDT and YNNKEL (reference sequence). This CDR3 is built from 18 residues.